The entry below describes one TCR beta chain. TCR beta VDJ and CDR3 were profiled, and genomic DNA was the template. TCRdb processed the reads anew with MiXCR; each CDR3 protein has one entry. There are about 180,000 distinct CDR3 sequences in the sample; about half occur only once, and more than 1.5% lies in the top ten. All sequencing subjects had displayed CD8+CD57+ cell expansion on flow cytometry. The data originate from a study of CD8+CD57+ T cells in acquired aplastic anemia. Sequenced sample: sorted CD4+, CD8+, or CD8+CD57+ T cells (not recorded which) from PBMCs. The TCR sequence derives from a human donor with aplastic anemia.

DNA of the CDR3: TGTGCCAGCAGCGCGGGGGGCGGGGAGACCCAGTACTTC. Amino acids: CASSAGGGETQYF. The V and J genes are TRBV5-4 and TRBJ2-5, with 8 bases matching TRBD2. This CDR3 region has 13 residues. Germline values: CDR1 SGHNT, CDR2 YYREEE (reference sequence). The ends lost 4 bases at V and 5 bases at J; junction bases unmatched: 4.